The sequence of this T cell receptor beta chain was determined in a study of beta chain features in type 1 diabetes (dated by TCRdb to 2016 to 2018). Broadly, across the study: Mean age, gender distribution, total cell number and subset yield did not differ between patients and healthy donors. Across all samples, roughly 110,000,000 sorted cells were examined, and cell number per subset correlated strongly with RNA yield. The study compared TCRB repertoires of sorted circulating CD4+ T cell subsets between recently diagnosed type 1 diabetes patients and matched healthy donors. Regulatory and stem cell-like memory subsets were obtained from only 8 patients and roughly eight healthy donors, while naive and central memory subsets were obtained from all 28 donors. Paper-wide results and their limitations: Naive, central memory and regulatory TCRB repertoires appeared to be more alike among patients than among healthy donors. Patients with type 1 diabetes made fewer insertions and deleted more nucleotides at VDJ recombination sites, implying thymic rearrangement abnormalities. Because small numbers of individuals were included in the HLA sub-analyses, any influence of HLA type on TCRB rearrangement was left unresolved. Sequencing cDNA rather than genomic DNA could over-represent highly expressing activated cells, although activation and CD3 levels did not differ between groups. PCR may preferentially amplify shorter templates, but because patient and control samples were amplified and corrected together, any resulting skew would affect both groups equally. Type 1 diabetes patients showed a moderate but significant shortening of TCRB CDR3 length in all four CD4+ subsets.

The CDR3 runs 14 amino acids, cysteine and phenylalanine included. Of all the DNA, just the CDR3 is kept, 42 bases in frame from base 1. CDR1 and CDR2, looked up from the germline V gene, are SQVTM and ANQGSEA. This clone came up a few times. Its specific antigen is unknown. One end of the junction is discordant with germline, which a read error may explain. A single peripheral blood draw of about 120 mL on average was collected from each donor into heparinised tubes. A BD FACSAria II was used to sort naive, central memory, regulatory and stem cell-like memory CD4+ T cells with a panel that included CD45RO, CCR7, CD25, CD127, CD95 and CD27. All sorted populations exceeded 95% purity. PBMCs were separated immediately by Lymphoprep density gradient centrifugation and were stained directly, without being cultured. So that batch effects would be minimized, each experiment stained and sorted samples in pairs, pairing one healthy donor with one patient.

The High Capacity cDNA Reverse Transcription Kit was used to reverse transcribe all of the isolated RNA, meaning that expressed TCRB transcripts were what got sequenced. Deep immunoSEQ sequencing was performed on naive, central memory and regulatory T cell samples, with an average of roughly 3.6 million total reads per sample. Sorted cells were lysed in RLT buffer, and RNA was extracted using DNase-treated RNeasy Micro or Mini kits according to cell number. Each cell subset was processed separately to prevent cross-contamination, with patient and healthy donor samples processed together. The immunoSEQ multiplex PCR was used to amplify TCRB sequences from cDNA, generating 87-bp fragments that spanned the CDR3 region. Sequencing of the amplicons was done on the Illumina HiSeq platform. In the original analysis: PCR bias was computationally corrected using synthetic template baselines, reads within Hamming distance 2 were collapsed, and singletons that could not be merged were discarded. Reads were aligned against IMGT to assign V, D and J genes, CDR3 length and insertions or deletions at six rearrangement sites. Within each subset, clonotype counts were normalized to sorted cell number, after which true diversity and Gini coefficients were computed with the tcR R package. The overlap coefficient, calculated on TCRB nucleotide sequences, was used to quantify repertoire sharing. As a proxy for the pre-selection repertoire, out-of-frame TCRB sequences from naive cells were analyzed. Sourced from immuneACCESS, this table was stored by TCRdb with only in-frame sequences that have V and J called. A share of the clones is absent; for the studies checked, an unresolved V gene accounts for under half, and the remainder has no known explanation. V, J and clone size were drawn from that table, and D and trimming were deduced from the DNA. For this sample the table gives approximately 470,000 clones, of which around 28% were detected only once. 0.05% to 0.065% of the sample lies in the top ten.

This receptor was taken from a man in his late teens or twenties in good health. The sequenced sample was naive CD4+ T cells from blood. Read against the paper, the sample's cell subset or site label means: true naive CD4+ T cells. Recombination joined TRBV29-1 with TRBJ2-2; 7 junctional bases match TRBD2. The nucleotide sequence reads TGCAGCGCTGAAGGGATGGGAGGGACCGGGGAGCTGTTTTTT. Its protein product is CSAEGMGGTGELFF.